The following is a T cell receptor (beta chain) sequence with its context. Its antigen is as yet unknown. This sample was included in a study of graft-versus-host responses after intestinal transplantation. Study findings and constraints: High graft-versus-host to host-versus-graft T cell clonal ratios marked allografts of patients with graft-donor macrochimerism.

Here immunoSEQ multiplex PCR was the method, and the copy in TCRdb shows in-frame clones only, minus some. This table has tens of thousands of clones, 80% to 90% appearing once. The CDR3 sequence is 13 residues long. Looked up from germline, CDR1 is SGHTA and CDR2 is FQGNSA. Here the sequenced sample was PBMCs, taken more than 62 days after intestinal transplantation. The rearrangement uses TRBV7-2 and TRBJ2-5; D is uncertain. The J call could be wrong; TRBJ2-7 is a better fit for the DNA end. The receptor was isolated from a human patient who received an intestinal transplant, so some T cells may come from the graft donor. This CDR3 is CASSLTKVYEQYF. In DNA, the CDR3 is TGTGCCAGCAGCCTTACCAAAGTCTACGAGCAGTACTTC.